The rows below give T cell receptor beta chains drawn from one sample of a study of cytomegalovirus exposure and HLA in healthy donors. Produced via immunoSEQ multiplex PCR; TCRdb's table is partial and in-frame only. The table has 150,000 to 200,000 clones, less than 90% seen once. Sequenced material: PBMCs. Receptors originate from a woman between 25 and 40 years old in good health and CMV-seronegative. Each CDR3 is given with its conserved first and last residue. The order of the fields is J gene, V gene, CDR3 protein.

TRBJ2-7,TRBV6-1,CASRDSGTYEQYF
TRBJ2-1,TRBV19,CASTQPGGYNEQFF
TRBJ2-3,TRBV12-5,CASGLGQTAGSTDTQYF
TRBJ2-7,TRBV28,CASNYGTTYEQYF
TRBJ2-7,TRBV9,CASSVGGGGSYEQYF
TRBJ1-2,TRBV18,CASSPQRATNYGYTF
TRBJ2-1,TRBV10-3,CAISEEGTGAINEQFF
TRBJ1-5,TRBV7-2,CASSLYHPGGSGQPQHF
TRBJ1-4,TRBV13,CASSLRVGWTEKLFF
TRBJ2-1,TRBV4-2,CASSQAIISGVISYNEQFF
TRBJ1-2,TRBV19,CASSTGFLGYTF
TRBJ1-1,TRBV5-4,CASSLSAAVTEAFF
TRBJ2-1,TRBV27,CASSGVTGDEQFF
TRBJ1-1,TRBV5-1,CASSYKDRGTEAFF
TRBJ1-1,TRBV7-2,CASSFRSGNGNTEAFF
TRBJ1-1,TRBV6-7,CASSYAGLTFF
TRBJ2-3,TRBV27,CASSPDRSTDTQYF
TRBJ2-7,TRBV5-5,CASSLLYGGSYEQYF
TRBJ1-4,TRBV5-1,CASSLFGGANEKLFF
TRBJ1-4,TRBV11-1,CASSLKHPGGEKLFF
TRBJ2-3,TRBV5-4,CASSLFPGGGTDTQYF
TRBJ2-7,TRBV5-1,CASSPDRNSYEQYF
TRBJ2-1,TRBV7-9,CASSPGPEGQGLYNEQFF
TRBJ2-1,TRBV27,CASSLVQREFSDEQFF
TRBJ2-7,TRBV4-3,CASSQRDKYYEQYF
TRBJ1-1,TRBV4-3,CASSQVGQGGGDTEAFF
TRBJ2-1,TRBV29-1,CSGEGLAGDNEQFF
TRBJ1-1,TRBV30,CAWGDGRWNTEAFF
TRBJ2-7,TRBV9,CASSVGGGGPYEQYF
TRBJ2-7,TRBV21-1,CASSLLNCQGDHEQYF
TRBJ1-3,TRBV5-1,CASSLTVSGNTIYF
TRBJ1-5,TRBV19,CASKSRDREYQPQHF
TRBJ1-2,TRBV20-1,CSDRGSGYTF
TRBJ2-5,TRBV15,CATSRDRGGSQTQYF
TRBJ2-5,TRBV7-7,CASSATSGGRETQYF
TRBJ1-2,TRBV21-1,CASSKVGGTRGYTF
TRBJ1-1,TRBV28,CASSPTGQGPGSEAFF
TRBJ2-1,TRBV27,CASSLSTGGSVNEQFF
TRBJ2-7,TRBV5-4,CASSLYLGGHEQYF
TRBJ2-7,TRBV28,CASSLAWDREQYF
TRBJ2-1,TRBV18,CASSLQLASEQFF
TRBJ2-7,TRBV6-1,CASSDPQTGSSYEQYF
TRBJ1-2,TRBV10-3,CAISDHRANGYTF
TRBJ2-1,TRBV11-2,CASSYDTSSYNEQFF
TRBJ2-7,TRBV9,CASSVHPGLTNSYEQYF
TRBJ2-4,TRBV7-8,CASSLGTSAAQYF
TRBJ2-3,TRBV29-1,CSVDWGSVTQYF
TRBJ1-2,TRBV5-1,CASSRWGEAGYTF
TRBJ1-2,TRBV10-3,CAISGGQGEGYTF
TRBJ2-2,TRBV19,CASSGGGKNTGELFF
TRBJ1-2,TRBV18,CASSPPRRQGFAYGYTF